The next 14 T cell receptor beta chains were all read from a single sample in a study of T cells and Merkel cell carcinoma outcomes. Clones were read by immunoSEQ multiplex PCR, and TCRdb kept only the in-frame ones, dropping some. Of a few thousand clones listed, roughly 81% are singletons. The sample was tumor tissue from Merkel cell carcinoma. Source of these receptors: a human donor with Merkel cell carcinoma.

This clone was observed once. The genes are TRBV14 and TRBJ1-6, with 9 bases that match TRBD1. The CDR3 length is 15 residues. With 4 bases clipped from V and 4 bases from J, the junction kept 2 bases outside the gene matches. Germline V gene sequence: CDR1 SGHDN, CDR2 FVKESK. The DNA for the CDR3 is TGTGCCAGCAGCCCAGGACAGGGGTATAATTCACCCCTCCACTTT. Translation gives CASSPGQGYNSPLHF.

The rearrangement links TRBV12-5 to TRBJ2-1, with TRBD2 as a possible D gene (5 bases). V gave up 9 bases and J gave up 7 bases, with 19 bases separating them. The CDR3 totals 14 residues. Germline V lookup: CDR1 LGHNT, CDR2 FRNRAP. DNA for the CDR3: TGTGCTAGGGGAGAAGGCGGAGTTCTTAATGAGCAGTTCTTC. It encodes CARGEGGVLNEQFF.

This clone was detected a few times. J is TRBJ1-1 and V is TRBV4-3; D unresolved. CDR1 is LGHNA and CDR2 is YSLEER in the germline V gene. This CDR3 region has 16 residues. V was shortened by 2 bases and J by 0 bases, with 13 bases between the two germline ends. The CDR3 is CASSQNLVGVNTEAFF. CDR3 coding DNA: TGCGCCAGCAGCCAAAACCTAGTCGGTGTGAACACTGAAGCTTTCTTT.

A note on this clone: The same CDR3 also results from other DNA sequences found in this sample. The rearrangement links TRBV29-1 to TRBJ2-2, with 11 bases fitting TRBD2. This CDR3 has 14 residues. Trimming cost V 7 bases and J 9 bases; bases outside gene matches: 10. The germline V gene has CDR1 SQVTM and CDR2 ANQGSEA. This chain's CDR3 is CSALASGGHRELFF. The DNA for the CDR3 is TGCAGCGCCCTCGCTAGCGGGGGGCACCGGGAGCTGTTTTTT.

The chain combines TRBV12-5 with TRBJ2-5; 10 positions agree with TRBD2. CDR1 is LGHNT, CDR2 FRNRAP, per germline. The CDR3 is 17 residues long. After removal of 3 bases from V and 2 bases from J, the junction contained 9 bases not matched to a gene. The CDR3 protein is CASGLGAGGRRQETQYF. CDR3 DNA: TGTGCTAGTGGTTTAGGAGCGGGGGGGCGGCGGCAAGAGACCCAGTACTTC.

The gene calls are TRBV7-9 and TRBJ2-2; no definite D call. Trimming shortened V by 6 bases and J by 0 bases, and 14 bases separated the two germline ends. Germline V gives CDR1 SEHNR, CDR2 FQNEAQ (reference sequence). The CDR3 extends over 16 amino acids. The CDR3 DNA reads as TGTGCCAGCAGAGATTACTTTAGGGCGAACACCGGGGAGCTGTTTTTT. Translated: CASRDYFRANTGELFF.

By share of the sample, this clone is large. The V gene is TRBV6-5, the J gene TRBJ1-2; the D is unclear. Germline loops: CDR1 MNHEY, CDR2 SVGAGI. The CDR3 is 13 residues long. Trimming removed 6 bases from V and 2 bases from J, with 10 bases in between. CDR3 DNA sequence: TGTGCCAGCAGAAAAGACAACAACTATGGCTACACCTTC. Amino acids: CASRKDNNYGYTF.

CDR3 in amino acids: CASSLDISFGVGAFF. The CDR3 coding sequence is TGTGCCAGCAGCTTAGATATAAGCTTTGGGGTGGGAGCTTTCTTT. The chain links TRBV7-2 to TRBJ1-1; no reliable D call. The V and J ends lost 1 base and 10 bases respectively, with 19 bases between them. The CDR3 has 15 residues. From germline, CDR1 is SGHTA and CDR2 FQGNSA.

This chain links TRBV7-9 with TRBJ2-7; D may be TRBD2 (6 bases). In germline, CDR1 is SEHNR, CDR2 FQNEAQ (reference sequence). V lost 2 bases, J lost 7 bases, and 24 bases lay in between. CDR3 length equals 17 residues. The CDR3 here is CASSLNPGAGRPGEQYF. DNA for the CDR3: TGTGCCAGCAGCTTAAATCCCGGCGCGGGACGGCCCGGGGAGCAGTACTTC. The entire variable domain, with the rest obtained from reference TRBV7-9 and TRBJ2-7, is as follows: DTGVSQNPRHKITKRGQNVTFRCDPISEHNRLYWYRQTLGQGPEFLTYFQNEAQLEKSRLLSDRFSAERPKGSFSTLEIQRTEQGDSAMYLCASSLNPGAGRPGEQYFGPGTRLTVT.

The rearrangement uses TRBV11-1 and TRBJ1-2; D is undetermined. The germline V gene encodes CDR1 SGHAT and CDR2 FQDESV (reference sequence). V lost 6 bases, J lost 3 bases, and 20 bases lay in between. The CDR3 runs to 16 residues. The CDR3 sequence: CASSVSQSAEDYGYTF. The DNA of the CDR3 is TGTGCCAGCAGTGTGTCGCAGTCGGCAGAGGACTATGGCTACACCTTC.

This clone came up a few times. The genes are TRBV4-1 and TRBJ2-1, with 7 bases matching TRBD2. V lost 4 bases to trimming and J lost 3 bases; unmatched junction nucleotides: 6. The CDR3 runs to 15 residues. The germline V gene encodes CDR1 MGHRA and CDR2 YSYEKL. This chain's CDR3 is CASSRSGTNYNEQFF. The CDR3 nucleotides are TGCGCCAGCAGCCGTTCCGGGACTAACTACAATGAGCAGTTCTTC.

This rearrangement joins TRBV7-9 to TRBJ1-5, with 7 nucleotides matching TRBD1. V was clipped by 5 bases and J by 11 bases; unmatched bases: 12. This CDR3 has 14 amino acids. The germline V gene encodes CDR1 SEHNR and CDR2 FQNEAQ (reference sequence). The CDR3 is CASSAGQPASAQHF. CDR3 nucleotide sequence: TGTGCCAGCAGCGCGGGACAGCCAGCATCAGCCCAGCATTTT.

Only a few counts were recorded for this clone. This chain joins TRBV4-3 and TRBJ2-7; D remains unclear. The length of the CDR3 is 15 residues. Trimming removed 2 bases from V and 1 base from J, with 12 bases in between. Per germline, CDR1 LGHNA and CDR2 YSLEER. CDR3: CASSQSIGQSYEQYF. CDR3 DNA sequence: TGCGCCAGCAGCCAATCGATAGGCCAGTCCTACGAGCAGTACTTC.

The V call is TRBV11-3, the J call TRBJ2-1; 9 nucleotides align to TRBD2. V gave up 5 bases and J gave up 7 bases; unmatched junction bases: 6. CDR1 SGHNT and CDR2 YENEEA come from the germline V gene. CDR3 length: 14 amino acids. The CDR3 DNA reads TGTGCCAGCAGCCGAGGACTAGCGAATAATGAGCAGTTCTTC. This codes for CASSRGLANNEQFF.